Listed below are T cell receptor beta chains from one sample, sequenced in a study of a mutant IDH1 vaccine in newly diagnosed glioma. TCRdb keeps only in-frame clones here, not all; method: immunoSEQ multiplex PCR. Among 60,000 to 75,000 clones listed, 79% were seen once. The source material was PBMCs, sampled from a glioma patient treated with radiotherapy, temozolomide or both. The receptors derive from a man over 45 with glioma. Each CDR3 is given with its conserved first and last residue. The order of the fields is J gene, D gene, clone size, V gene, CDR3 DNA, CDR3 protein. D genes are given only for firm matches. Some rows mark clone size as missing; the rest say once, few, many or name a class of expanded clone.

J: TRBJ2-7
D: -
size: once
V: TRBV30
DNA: TGTGCCTGGAGGTCACCGGATACCTACGAGCAGTACTTC
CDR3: CAWRSPDTYEQYF

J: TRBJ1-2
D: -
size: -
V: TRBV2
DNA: TGTGCCAGCAGTATCCAACACGGCGGCTACACCTTC
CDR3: CASSIQHGGYTF

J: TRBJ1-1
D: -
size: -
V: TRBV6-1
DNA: TGTGCCAGCAGTCGACGGGCCATAGACACTGAAGCTTTCTTT
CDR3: CASSRRAIDTEAFF

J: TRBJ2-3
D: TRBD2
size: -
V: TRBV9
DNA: TGTGCCAGCAGCCCCCGAGGTAGCGGGGGGTCGGTCACAGATACGCAGTATTTT
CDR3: CASSPRGSGGSVTDTQYF

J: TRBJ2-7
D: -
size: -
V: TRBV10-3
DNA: TGTGCCATAGGGGTTGGGCCCTACGAGCAGTACTTC
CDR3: CAIGVGPYEQYF

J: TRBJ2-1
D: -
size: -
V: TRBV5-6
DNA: TGTGCCAGCAGCGCCCTCAACACAATCTCCTACAATGAGCAGTTCTTC
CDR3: CASSALNTISYNEQFF

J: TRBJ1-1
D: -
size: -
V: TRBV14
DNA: TGTGCCAGCCGAAAGAACACTGAAGCTTTCTTT
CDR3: CASRKNTEAFF

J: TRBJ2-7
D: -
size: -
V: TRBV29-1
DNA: TGCAGCGTTCAAAACCCCAGGGGGGACGAGCAGTACTTC
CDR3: CSVQNPRGDEQYF

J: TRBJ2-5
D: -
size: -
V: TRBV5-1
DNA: TGCGCCAGCAGCGTGGGGGGGGCGGGGGCCCAAGAGACCCAGTACTTC
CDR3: CASSVGGAGAQETQYF

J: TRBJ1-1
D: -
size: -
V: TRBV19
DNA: TGTGCCAGTAGTATACCGACGAGCCGTAACACTGAAGCTTTCTTT
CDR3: CASSIPTSRNTEAFF

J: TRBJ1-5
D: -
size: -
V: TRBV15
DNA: TGTGCCACCAGCCGGACAGAGGCTAGCAATCAGCCCCAGCATTTT
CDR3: CATSRTEASNQPQHF

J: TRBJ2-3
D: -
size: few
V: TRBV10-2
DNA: TGCGCCAGCAGTGGGCCAAATACGCAGTATTTT
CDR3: CASSGPNTQYF

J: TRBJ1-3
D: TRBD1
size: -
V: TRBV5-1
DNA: TGCGCCAGCAGCCCTACAGGGGTATCTTTGGGAAACACCATATATTTT
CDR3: CASSPTGVSLGNTIYF

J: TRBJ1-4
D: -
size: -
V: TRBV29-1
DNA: TGCAGCGCGTCTAGAGGGGGGGACGAAAAACTGTTTTTT
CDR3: CSASRGGDEKLFF

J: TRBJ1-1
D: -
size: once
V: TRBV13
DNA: TGTGCCAGCACCCCAGGGTGGACTGAAGCTTTCTTT
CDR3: CASTPGWTEAFF

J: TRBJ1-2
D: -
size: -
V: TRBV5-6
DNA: TGTGCCAGCAGCTTCGGCGAGAGTAGAGGCTACACCTTC
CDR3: CASSFGESRGYTF

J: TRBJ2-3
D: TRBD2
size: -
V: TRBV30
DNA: TGTGCCTGGAGCGAAGCGCGGGGGGGAACAGATACGCAGTATTTT
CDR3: CAWSEARGGTDTQYF

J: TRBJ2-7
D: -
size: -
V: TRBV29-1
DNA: TGCAGCGTTTCCCTGGTTAATCCCCCAAACGAGCAGTACTTC
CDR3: CSVSLVNPPNEQYF

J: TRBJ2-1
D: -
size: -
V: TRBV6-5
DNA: TGTGCCAGCAGTTACCGCTTCAGCACCTACAATGAGCAGTTCTTC
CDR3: CASSYRFSTYNEQFF

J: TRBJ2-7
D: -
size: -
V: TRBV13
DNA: TGTGCCAGCAGCTTAAGGTACGAGCAGTACTTC
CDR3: CASSLRYEQYF

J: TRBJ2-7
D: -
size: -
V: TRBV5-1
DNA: TGCGCCAGCAGTCTCCTGGGGGAGCAGTACTTC
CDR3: CASSLLGEQYF

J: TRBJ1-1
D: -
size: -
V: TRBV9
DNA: TGTGCCAGCAGCGTAGGGGGGCTCGGCACTGAAGCTTTCTTT
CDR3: CASSVGGLGTEAFF

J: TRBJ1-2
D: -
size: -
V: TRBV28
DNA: TGTGCCAGCAGTCCCCCCGGGGATCGGAGCTACACCTTC
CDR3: CASSPPGDRSYTF

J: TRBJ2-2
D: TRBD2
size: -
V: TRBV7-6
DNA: TGTGCCAGCAGCTTAGGACTAGCTGTCAGGGAGCTGTTTTTT
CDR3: CASSLGLAVRELFF